Presented here are 5 T cell receptor beta chains from one specimen sequenced in a study of T cell clones after liver transplantation. Their antigens remain unidentified. The assay was immunoSEQ multiplex PCR, and TCRdb's table has in-frame clones only and misses some. The sample consists of approximately 1,100 clones, roughly half of them appearing once. Sequencing of dividing CFSE-low cells from the MLR defined alloreactive TCRbeta sequences. Sequencing was performed on CD4+ T cells from cultured PBMCs. The receptors shown here come from a human patient who received a liver transplant. Some T cells may be the graft donor's.

The rearrangement uses TRBV19 and TRBJ1-2, with a tentative D call TRBD1 (6 bases). Germline CDR1 and CDR2: LNHDA and SQIVND (reference sequence). The length of the CDR3 is 17 residues. V lost 1 base and J lost 4, with 19 bases in between. This CDR3 reads CASSIGVGTFSSYGYTF. CDR3 bases: TGTGCCAGTAGTATAGGAGTAGGGACATTTAGTAGCTATGGCTACACCTTC.

A few counts support this clone. The V gene is TRBV27, the J gene TRBJ2-7; TRBD1 matches at 7 bases. The germline gives CDR1 MNHEY, CDR2 SMNVEV (reference sequence). J lost 7 bases, V lost 5 bases, and 5 bases had no gene match. The CDR3 consists of 12 residues. The CDR3 DNA reads TGTGCCAGCAGTAGGACAGGCGGTGAGCAGTACTTC. Its protein product is CASSRTGGEQYF.

This clone was observed a handful of times. The chain is built from TRBV28 and TRBJ2-5; 9 nucleotides line up with TRBD2. From germline, CDR1 is MDHEN and CDR2 SYDVKM. Trimming at V came to 3 bases and at J to 4 bases, leaving 12 bases not matched to a gene. The CDR3 has 17 amino acids. The CDR3 DNA sequence: TGTGCCAGCAGTTTCGGCGGGGGGGCGGGTTTCCGAGAGACCCAGTACTTC. This codes for CASSFGGGAGFRETQYF.

This sequence joins TRBV6-5 and TRBJ2-7, with D unclear. The CDR3 totals 15 residues. CDR1 is MNHEY and CDR2 is SVGAGI in the germline V gene. Trimming took off 6 bases at V and 0 bases at J, with 15 bases between the two ends. The CDR3 coding sequence is TGTGCCAGCAGCAAGAACAGCGACCCCTCCTACGAGCAGTACTTC. Protein product: CASSKNSDPSYEQYF.

This CDR3 is CASSPNRVRTEAFF. The CDR3 bases are TGTGCCAGCAGTCCCAACAGGGTCCGCACTGAAGCTTTCTTT. The chain recombines TRBV6-5 with TRBJ1-1; D is possibly TRBD1 (6 bases). Trimming removed 5 bases at V and 4 bases at J, with 14 bases between. Germline V lookup: CDR1 MNHEY, CDR2 SVGAGI. The CDR3 is made up of 14 amino acids.